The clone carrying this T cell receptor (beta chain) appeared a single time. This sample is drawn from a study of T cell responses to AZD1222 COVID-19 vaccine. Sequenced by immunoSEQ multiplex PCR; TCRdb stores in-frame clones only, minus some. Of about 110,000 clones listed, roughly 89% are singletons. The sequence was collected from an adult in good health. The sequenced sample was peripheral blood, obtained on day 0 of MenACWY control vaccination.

The CDR3 region is CASRPTSGGAYEQFF. The CDR3 DNA sequence: TGCGCCAGCAGACCAACTAGCGGGGGGGCCTATGAGCAGTTCTTC. V usage is TRBV5-1 and J usage is TRBJ2-1; 13 bases match TRBD2. Germline loops: CDR1 SGHRS, CDR2 YFSETQ. The CDR3 length is 15 residues. Trimming at V came to 5 bases and at J to 8 bases, leaving 7 bases not matched to a gene.